One and the same sample provided the 16 T cell receptor beta chains below, sequenced in a study of blood T cell repertoires in COVID-19. Method: immunoSEQ multiplex PCR; TCRdb's copy keeps in-frame clones and lacks some. The sample carries more than 200,000 clones, 80% to 90% recorded once. Sequencing was carried out using PBMCs or T cells enriched from blood (not recorded which). These receptors came from a man in his thirties or forties in a cohort exposed to, infected with or recovered from COVID-19 (not recorded which).

This rearrangement joins TRBV19 to TRBJ1-1; TRBD1 matches at 9 bases. Germline V gene sequence: CDR1 LNHDA, CDR2 SQIVND (reference sequence). This CDR3 is 18 amino acids long. With V trimmed by 4 bases and J by 8 bases, 20 bases remained unmatched. CDR3 in DNA: TGTGCCAGTAGTAAGAGGATAGGACAGGGGACTTTCTTGTTGGAAGCTTTCTTT. Its protein is CASSKRIGQGTFLLEAFF.

The chain employs TRBV7-9 and TRBJ1-6; TRBD1 agrees at 7 bases. Germline CDR1 is SEHNR and CDR2 is FQNEAQ (reference sequence). V was pared by 5 bases and J by 9 bases, with 7 bases of the junction left unmatched. The CDR3 totals 14 residues. DNA for the CDR3: TGTGCCAGCAGCCGGGACAGCGAGGTTTCACCCCTCCACTTT. Protein: CASSRDSEVSPLHF.

The chain joins TRBV27 to TRBJ2-1; D perhaps matches TRBD1 (5 bases). V was trimmed by 6 bases and J by 2 bases, leaving 14 bases between them. This CDR3 spans 15 amino acids. Germline CDR1 reads MNHEY; CDR2 reads SMNVEV (reference sequence). The DNA for the CDR3 is TGTGCCAGCAGGCCAGGGTCCATTGCCTACAATGAGCAGTTCTTC. Its translation is CASRPGSIAYNEQFF.

This clone showed up just once. The chain's CDR3 is CASRNRGLEGYTF. In nucleotides, the CDR3 is TGTGCCAGCAGGAACAGGGGTTTGGAGGGCTACACCTTC. The chain has TRBV7-2 and TRBJ1-2; 7 nucleotides line up with TRBD1. Germline V CDR1 and CDR2: SGHTA, FQGNSA. V shed 6 bases and J 8 bases; nucleotides not matched to a gene: 9. The CDR3 runs to 13 residues.

The chain is built from TRBV4-1 and TRBJ2-7; D is unclear. Per germline, CDR1 MGHRA and CDR2 YSYEKL. The CDR3 contains 13 residues. The germline V and J ends were trimmed by 0 bases and 2 bases, with 5 bases remaining between them. The CDR3 nucleotides read TGCGCCAGCAGCCAAGAGCCGGCCTACGAGCAGTACTTC. This sequence encodes CASSQEPAYEQYF.

The chain recombines TRBV4-3 with TRBJ1-1, with D unclear. Trimming removed 0 bases from V and 6 bases from J, with 17 bases in between. CDR1 is LGHNA, CDR2 YSLEER, per germline. There are 16 residues in the CDR3. The CDR3 DNA reads TGCGCCAGCAGCCAAGATGCGGCAGCTACCTACTCTGAAGCTTTCTTT. This encodes CASSQDAAATYSEAFF.

The chain recombines TRBV7-2 with TRBJ1-2; D call uncertain. With 0 bases removed from V and 8 bases from J, the gap between germline ends came to 19 bases. Germline V gives CDR1 SGHTA, CDR2 FQGNSA. The CDR3 runs 16 residues. DNA of the CDR3: TGTGCCAGCAGCTTAGCGCCTGGAGTAAAGGCTGAGGGCTACACCTTC. As protein: CASSLAPGVKAEGYTF.

This chain links TRBV27 with TRBJ1-6; no reliable D call. Trimming took 0 bases from V and 4 from J, leaving 7 bases between them. CDR1 is MNHEY and CDR2 is SMNVEV in the germline V gene (reference sequence). The CDR3 totals 15 residues. CDR3 sequence reads: CASSLSSQYNSPLHF. For the CDR3, the DNA is TGTGCCAGCAGTTTATCAAGTCAGTATAATTCACCCCTCCACTTT.

The V call is TRBV6-5, the J call TRBJ2-2, with 8 bases fitting TRBD2. Germline V gene data show CDR1 as MNHEY and CDR2 as SVGAGI. This CDR3 has 15 amino acids. Trimming took 7 bases from V and 5 from J; bases not matched to a gene: 9. The CDR3 sequence: CASTVISGGTGELFF. The CDR3 DNA reads as TGTGCCAGCACCGTGATCAGCGGGGGAACCGGGGAGCTGTTTTTT.

The CDR3 nucleotides are TGCAGTGATACAGGGACCTACGAGCAGTACTTC. Protein: CSDTGTYEQYF. The chain uses TRBV20-1 and TRBJ2-7, with a possible D match to TRBD1 (6 bases). The CDR3 is made up of 11 amino acids. From germline, CDR1 is DFQATT and CDR2 SNEGSKA (reference sequence). V lost 7 bases to trimming and J lost 2 bases, with 9 bases between them.

The rearrangement links TRBV15 to TRBJ2-2, with 8 bases matching TRBD1. The length of the CDR3 is 16 residues. Looked up from germline, CDR1 is LNHNV and CDR2 is YYDKDF (reference sequence). V shed 3 bases and J 5 bases; nucleotides not matched to a gene: 8. This CDR3 is CATSRATGVGTGELFF. CDR3 DNA sequence: TGTGCCACCAGCAGGGCGACAGGGGTTGGGACCGGGGAGCTGTTTTTT.

This chain links TRBV18 with TRBJ1-2, with 8 bases identical to TRBD1. In germline, CDR1 is KGHSH, CDR2 LQKENI. The V gene end was trimmed by 4 bases and the J gene end by 0 bases; junction bases not matched to a gene: 10. The CDR3 sequence is 17 residues long. This chain's CDR3 is CASSHTRTGRANYGYTF. CDR3 DNA sequence: TGTGCCAGCTCACACACTCGGACAGGGAGGGCTAACTATGGCTACACCTTC.

This rearrangement joins TRBV5-1 to TRBJ1-6; no clear D. V was pared by 5 bases and J by 2 bases, with 20 bases between. The CDR3 covers 18 residues. Germline V CDR1 and CDR2: SGHRS, YFSETQ. As DNA, the CDR3 is TGCGCCAGCAGGGGAGGTGGAGTATCAAGCCCCTATAATTCACCCCTCCACTTT. Its protein product is CASRGGGVSSPYNSPLHF.

The chain employs TRBV2 and TRBJ1-5; 7 bases line up with TRBD1. The CDR3 has 15 residues. After removal of 1 base from V and 1 base from J, the junction contained 1 base not matched to a gene. Germline V CDR1 and CDR2: SNHLY, FYNNEI. The CDR3 nucleotides read TGTGCCAGCAGTGAAGGGGGACAGAGCAATCAGCCCCAGCATTTT. Translation: CASSEGGQSNQPQHF.

This chain connects TRBV4-1 to TRBJ2-7; TRBD2 aligns across 9 bases. J gave up 4 bases and V 0 bases, and 10 bases lay outside the gene matches. The germline gives CDR1 MGHRA, CDR2 YSYEKL. The CDR3 contains 17 residues. CDR3 bases: TGCGCCAGCAGCCAAGATCGTCTGGCGGGAGGGGGTTACGAGCAGTACTTC. Translating gives CASSQDRLAGGGYEQYF.

The chain uses TRBV9 and TRBJ2-2, with TRBD2 matching over 12 bases. The junction had 8 bases not matched to a gene; V was cut back by 2 bases and J by 9 bases. The germline CDR1 and CDR2 sequences are SGDLS and YYNGEE. The CDR3 covers 16 residues. The CDR3 bases are TGTGCCAGCAGCGTTCTAGCGGGAGGGCCTGTCCGGGAGCTGTTTTTT. Its translation: CASSVLAGGPVRELFF.